This TCR beta chain was documented in a study of cytomegalovirus exposure and HLA in healthy donors. The CDR3 runs to 17 residues. Unmatched junction bases numbered 8, after V lost 7 bases and J lost 4 bases. Germline V CDR1 and CDR2: LNHDA, SQIVND (reference sequence). The PCR was carried out with 60 Vbeta primers and 13 Jbeta primers. As processed by the authors: An analysis performed later counted 75 million to 80 million unique TCR beta chains (approximately 12 million of them shared). Produced via immunoSEQ multiplex PCR; TCRdb's table is partial and in-frame only. The V and J calls and the clone size are those of that table, but D and trimming were determined from the DNA. The table includes around 180,000 clones, about four fifths detected once.

The sequence was obtained from a woman aged 45-65 years in good health and CMV-seronegative. The J gene is TRBJ2-2, the V gene TRBV19, with TRBD2 matching 14 bases. Source material: PBMCs. CDR3 sequence: CASTTGGLAGATGELFF. The DNA of the CDR3 is TGTGCCAGTACCACAGGGGGACTAGCGGGAGCCACCGGGGAGCTGTTTTTT.